This T cell receptor (beta chain) stems from a study of lymphopenia after photon versus proton radiotherapy. Study findings and constraints: Proton therapy kept repertoires fairly stable, unlike photons, which gained effector/memory cells. Authors raise, but do not show, better survival with proton therapy. After the lymphocyte nadir, photon-treated repertoires showed oligoclonal expansion, especially of CD8+ Temra cells.

The protocol was immunoSEQ multiplex PCR, while the TCRdb copy is restricted to in-frame clones and leaves out a portion. The data contain approximately 50,000 clones, over 70% of them seen just once; the ten biggest clones take up just under 30%. As regards this clone: Its cognate antigen is unknown.

Per germline, CDR1 MNHEY and CDR2 SMNVEV (reference sequence). V dropped 5 bases and J dropped 6; count of bases not matched to a gene: 7. The CDR3 consists of 15 residues. This clonotype was sampled from a man aged 45 to 65 with gastric cancer. Source: peripheral blood, taken from a patient treated with photon-based radiotherapy. The V call is TRBV27, the J call TRBJ2-1; 10 bases agree with TRBD2. The CDR3 region is CASSPSGTSANEQFF. CDR3 sequence (DNA): TGTGCCAGCAGTCCCTCCGGGACTAGCGCCAATGAGCAGTTCTTC.